Listed below are T cell receptor beta chains from one sample, sequenced in a study of T cells in localized non-small cell lung cancer. The data were produced by immunoSEQ multiplex PCR, yet TCRdb's version contains in-frame clones alone and is incomplete. Found here are 29,000 or so clones, 70% to 90% of them singletons; the top ten hold over 10%. Sample: peripheral blood, taken before any cancer treatment. The receptors were sampled from a female donor older than 55 with stage III squamous cell lung carcinoma. Both conserved end residues are part of each CDR3. The order of the fields is CDR3 length, D gene, J gene, V gene, CDR3 protein, CDR3 DNA. A D gene is named only where the DNA matches it firmly.

12	TRBD1	TRBJ1-1	TRBV6-6	CASATGEVQAFF	TGTGCCAGCGCGACAGGGGAAGTTCAAGCTTTCTTT
15	TRBD1	TRBJ1-1	TRBV5-4	CASSLEQGYSTEAFF	TGTGCCAGCAGCTTAGAACAGGGGTATAGCACTGAAGCTTTCTTT
15	.	TRBJ2-5	TRBV4-1	CASTPNGVDGETQYF	TGCGCCAGCACCCCTAACGGGGTGGACGGGGAGACCCAGTACTTC
14	.	TRBJ2-2	TRBV10-1	CASSESLGNGELFF	TGCGCCAGCAGTGAGTCCCTTGGCAACGGGGAGCTGTTTTTT
12	.	TRBJ2-5	TRBV5-6	CASSLVQETQYF	TGTGCCAGCAGCTTGGTGCAGGAGACCCAGTACTTC
15	TRBD1	TRBJ2-7	TRBV6-5	CASSRTGRGSYEQYF	TGTGCCAGCAGTCGGACAGGGAGAGGCTCCTACGAGCAGTACTTC
13	.	TRBJ1-2	TRBV4-1	CASSTGSGMGYTF	TGCGCCAGCAGCACAGGGTCGGGAATGGGCTACACCTTC
16	.	TRBJ2-1	TRBV5-6	CASSLEGQGTYNEQFF	TGTGCCAGCAGCTTGGAGGGTCAGGGGACATACAATGAGCAGTTCTTC
15	.	TRBJ1-1	TRBV6-6	CASSYSGRTNTEAFF	TGTGCCAGCAGTTACTCAGGCAGGACGAACACTGAAGCTTTCTTT
16	.	TRBJ1-2	TRBV19	CASSTNTGNWIYGYTF	TGTGCCAGTAGTACTAACACAGGGAATTGGATCTATGGCTACACCTTC
12	.	TRBJ2-3	TRBV5-1	CASSLDSDTQYF	TGCGCCAGCAGCTTGGACTCAGATACGCAGTATTTT
16	.	TRBJ2-1	TRBV5-1	CASSLGDLRLGDEQFF	TGCGCCAGCAGCTTGGGGGACCTTCGCCTTGGAGATGAGCAGTTCTTC
11	.	TRBJ2-7	TRBV5-5	CASSLDYEQYF	TGTGCCAGCAGCTTGGACTACGAGCAGTACTTC
14	.	TRBJ2-3	TRBV9	CASSVGTRTDTQYF	TGTGCCAGCAGCGTAGGGACTCGCACAGATACGCAGTATTTT
14	.	TRBJ1-2	TRBV27	CASSPLEGSYGYTF	TGTGCCAGCAGCCCCCTGGAGGGGAGCTATGGCTACACCTTC
16	TRBD1	TRBJ1-4	TRBV2	CASSEGTDATNEKLFF	TGTGCCAGCAGTGAGGGGACAGATGCAACTAATGAAAAACTGTTTTTT